The clone carrying this T cell receptor beta chain turned up a few times. The use of a sample-barcoded 5' primer and a J-beta primer mix characterized a second PCR of about 6 to 11 cycles. TCRdb re-called the 5' RACE reads with MiXCR, one entry per CDR3 protein. The sample lists about 1.1 million distinct CDR3 sequences, approximately 38% occurring once. Donors were healthy Caucasian individuals from Russia aged about 6 to 100. The CDR3 totals 15 residues. Per germline, CDR1 SGHKS and CDR2 YYEKEE (reference sequence). The V and J ends lost 5 bases and 8 bases, in that order; junction bases with no gene match: 15. The data were obtained in a study of blood T cells in healthy people across ages.

The TCR was taken from a man in his late teens or twenties in good health. The source material was blood. The chain is built from TRBV5-5 and TRBJ1-2; 7 nucleotides line up with TRBD1. CDR3 DNA sequence: TGTGCCAGCAGTTTAACCTTACAGGGGAAGGGCGGCTACACCTTC. Amino acids: CASSLTLQGKGGYTF.